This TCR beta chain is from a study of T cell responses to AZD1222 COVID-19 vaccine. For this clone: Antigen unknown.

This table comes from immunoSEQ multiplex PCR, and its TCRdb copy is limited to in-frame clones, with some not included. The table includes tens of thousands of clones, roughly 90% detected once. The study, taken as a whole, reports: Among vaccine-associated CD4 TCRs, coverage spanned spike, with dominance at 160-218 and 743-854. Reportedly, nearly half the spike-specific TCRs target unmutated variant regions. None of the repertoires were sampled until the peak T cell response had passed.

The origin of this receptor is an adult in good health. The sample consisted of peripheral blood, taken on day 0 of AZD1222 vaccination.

The CDR3 reads CASSTDQGTQYF. The CDR3 DNA reads TGTGCCAGCAGCACCGACCAGGGAACGCAGTATTTT. The chain uses TRBV7-8 and TRBJ2-3; possibly TRBD1 for D (5 bases). The CDR3 sequence is 12 residues long. Per germline, CDR1 SGHVS and CDR2 FQNEAQ. V lost 5 bases to trimming and J lost 9 bases, with 12 bases between them.